Listed below are T cell receptor beta chains from one sample, sequenced in a study of T-cell reconstitution after alpha-beta-depleted transplantation in children. From the PCR reads, TCRdb called clonotypes with MiXCR, one entry per CDR3 protein. Here the sample spans about 300,000 distinct CDR3 sequences, roughly 8.2% being singletons. This specimen consisted of peripheral blood, obtained 360 days after TCRalphabeta/CD19-depleted stem cell transplant. The receptors come from a female patient aged 2-10 years who had a stem cell transplant for Fanconi anemia, so the T cells may come from the graft donor. Each CDR3 is given without its conserved first and last residue. Fields, in order: J gene, V gene, CDR3 protein.

TRBJ2-2 | TRBV19 | ASSIKNTQAANTGELF
TRBJ1-1 | TRBV20-1 | SARAQGRGDTEAF
TRBJ2-5 | TRBV27 | ASSPHLLGSETQY
TRBJ1-2 | TRBV18 | ASSPPSGLGDYT
TRBJ2-7 | TRBV6-2/TRBV6-3 | ASSYSRTASYEQY
TRBJ1-1 | TRBV7-8 | ASSLAGGDRQGAEGTEAF
TRBJ2-1 | TRBV20-1 | SFRSLDNEQF
TRBJ2-7 | TRBV21-1 | ASSKAYTSGGYSYEQY
TRBJ2-4 | TRBV5-1 | ASSFGTDIAKNIQY
TRBJ1-4 | TRBV4-3 | ASSQDLEGPSPNEKLF
TRBJ2-2 | TRBV6-2/TRBV6-3 | ASSYSGGLTGELF
TRBJ2-3 | TRBV5-6 | ASSRSGSTDTQY
TRBJ2-7 | TRBV9 | ASSVAMGEQY
TRBJ2-7 | TRBV7-6 | ASSLGTGQVIGGEQY
TRBJ1-2 | TRBV4-2 | ASSQDRNNGYGYT
TRBJ2-3 | TRBV28 | ASSSTRQGGYADTQY
TRBJ2-3 | TRBV6-1 | ASSEKRDTQY
TRBJ1-2 | TRBV20-1 | SARTLDSYYGYT
TRBJ2-7 | TRBV5-1 | VSSLQHPTGGVTYEQY